The 19 T cell receptor beta chains presented below share a single source sample, sequenced in a study of blood T cell repertoires in COVID-19. Assay: immunoSEQ multiplex PCR; the TCRdb copy retains only in-frame clones and omits some. The sample shows about 150,000 clones, 80% to 90% of them seen only once. Specimen: PBMCs or T cells enriched from blood (not recorded which). The receptors stem from a woman in her fifties or sixties who had recovered from COVID-19.

The gene calls are TRBV9 and TRBJ2-7, with 12 bases identical to TRBD2. J was trimmed by 4 bases and V by 4 bases; bases with no gene match: 3. The CDR3 totals 14 residues. Looked up from germline, CDR1 is SGDLS and CDR2 is YYNGEE. The CDR3 DNA is TGTGCCAGCAGCCCAGGACTAGCGGGGTACGAGCAGTACTTC. Translated: CASSPGLAGYEQYF.

This rearrangement joins TRBV28 to TRBJ1-1; D unresolved. Per the germline V gene, CDR1 is MDHEN and CDR2 is SYDVKM. The CDR3 is made up of 13 amino acids. Deletions cut 6 bases from V and 0 bases from J, with 8 bases between. CDR3 nucleotides: TGTGCCAGCAGCTTAGAGGTGAACACTGAAGCTTTCTTT. Translated: CASSLEVNTEAFF.

This chain links TRBV28 with TRBJ1-1, with 9 bases fitting TRBD1. Per germline, CDR1 MDHEN and CDR2 SYDVKM. V trimming: 7 bases; J trimming: 6 bases; junction bases outside the gene matches: 9. This CDR3 has 14 amino acids. The DNA of the CDR3 is TGTGCCAGCACCCTAGAAACAGGGGGCGCTGAAGCTTTCTTT. Protein: CASTLETGGAEAFF. Full variable domain (rest looked up from reference TRBV28 and TRBJ1-1): DVKVTQSSRYLVKRTGEKVFLECVQDMDHENMFWYRQDPGLGLRLIYFSYDVKMKEKGDIPEGYSVSREKKERFSLILESASTNQTSMYLCASTLETGGAEAFFGQGTRLTVV.

The genes are TRBV2 and TRBJ2-5; D gene unclear. Germline loops: CDR1 SNHLY, CDR2 FYNNEI. CDR3 size: 14 residues. V was cut by 1 base and J by 1 base, with 7 bases left in between. The DNA for the CDR3 is TGTGCCAGCAGTGAAGAAATAGTCCAAGAGACCCAGTACTTC. Its protein product is CASSEEIVQETQYF. The variable domain in full, with the rest retrieved from reference TRBV2 and TRBJ2-5, is EPEVTQTPSHQVTQMGQEVILRCVPISNHLYFYWYRQILGQKVEFLVSFYNNEISEKSEIFDDQFSVERPDGSNFTLKIRSTKLEDSAMYFCASSEEIVQETQYFGPGTRLLVL.

The chain carries TRBV7-3 and TRBJ2-7; possibly TRBD1 for D (5 bases). Germline lookup yields CDR1 SGHTA and CDR2 FQGTGA. Between the trimmed V and J ends, which lost 1 base and 1 base, there was a span of 8 bases. The CDR3 is 14 residues long. The CDR3 nucleotides are TGTGCCAGCAGCTTAATCGCAGGGTCCTACGAGCAGTACTTC. It encodes CASSLIAGSYEQYF.

The rearrangement joins TRBV3-1 (or the pseudogene TRBV3-2) to TRBJ2-4, with a tentative D call TRBD2 (7 bases). Trimming pared 4 bases from V and 7 bases from J, leaving 11 bases between. CDR3 length: 13 residues. The germline V gene has CDR1 LGHDT and CDR2 YNNKEL (reference sequence). CDR3 amino acids: CASSRGGGNIQYF. The CDR3 DNA follows: TGTGCCAGCAGCCGAGGGGGGGGGAACATTCAGTACTTC.

The rearrangement joins TRBV21-1 to TRBJ2-5; the table assigns TRBD2, which was not confirmed against the DNA. TRBV21-1 corresponds to a pseudogene. The CDR3 runs to 13 residues. The CDR3 protein is CASPSGREETQYF. The CDR3 coding sequence is TGTGCCAGCCCGAGCGGGAGGGAAGAGACCCAGTACTTC.

The V gene is TRBV27, the J gene TRBJ1-5; the D gene is possibly TRBD1 (5 bases). The germline gives CDR1 MNHEY, CDR2 SMNVEV (reference sequence). There are 16 residues in the CDR3. The ends were cut back, 2 bases at V and 2 bases at J, with 13 bases in the middle. The CDR3 loop is CASSLGGVAGNQPQHF. In DNA, the CDR3 is TGTGCCAGCAGTTTAGGAGGGGTAGCAGGCAATCAGCCCCAGCATTTT.

V gene TRBV2 combines with J gene TRBJ2-3; D is possibly TRBD1 (6 bases). CDR1 is SNHLY and CDR2 is FYNNEI in the germline V gene. The CDR3 extends over 15 amino acids. V dropped 4 bases and J dropped 2 bases, with 13 bases sitting between them. In DNA form, the CDR3 reads TGTGCCAGCAGTGCAGGGGCCCATTCCACAGATACGCAGTATTTT. It specifies CASSAGAHSTDTQYF.

This chain connects TRBV6-5 to TRBJ1-1; D not resolved. V lost 2 bases and J 10 bases, leaving 17 bases between the germline ends. The CDR3 is 14 residues long. The germline CDR1 and CDR2 sequences are MNHEY and SVGAGI. This chain's CDR3 is CASSYQSRAVGAFF. The CDR3 nucleotides read TGTGCCAGCAGTTACCAGTCGCGGGCAGTTGGAGCTTTCTTT.

The rearrangement links TRBV10-3 to TRBJ2-3; the match to TRBD2 covers 12 bases. V shed 2 bases, J shed 4 bases, and the junction held 4 bases outside the gene matches. Germline V gene lookup returns CDR1 ENHRY and CDR2 SYGVKD. CDR3 length: 16 residues. As DNA, the CDR3 is TGTGCCATCAGTGAGGGCCTAGCGGGAGGGGCAGATACGCAGTATTTT. Its protein is CAISEGLAGGADTQYF.

The rearrangement joins TRBV2 to TRBJ1-6, with D tentatively TRBD1 (6 bases). Germline-derived CDR1 and CDR2 are SNHLY and FYNNEI. This CDR3 contains 15 residues. V lost 4 bases and J 6 bases, leaving 13 bases between the germline ends. CDR3: CASSVSQGTNSPLHF. The CDR3 DNA is TGTGCCAGCAGTGTGTCTCAGGGGACTAATTCACCCCTCCACTTT.

In its sample, this clone was seen many times. The chain combines TRBV19 with TRBJ1-1; D call uncertain. Looked up from germline, CDR1 is LNHDA and CDR2 is SQIVND (reference sequence). The V and J ends lost 5 bases and 0 bases respectively, with 7 bases between them. CDR3 length equals 13 residues. The CDR3 here is CASSLRLNTEAFF. Written as DNA, the CDR3 is TGTGCCAGTAGTTTGAGGCTGAACACTGAAGCTTTCTTT.

This clone appeared a single time. The gene calls are TRBV19 and TRBJ2-7, with TRBD2 matching over 12 bases. Germline V gives CDR1 LNHDA, CDR2 SQIVND (reference sequence). Germline trimming cut 2 bases from V and 4 bases from J; bases unmatched to any gene: 3. This CDR3 has 15 residues. The CDR3, as DNA: TGTGCCAGTAGTATATCCGGGACTAGCGGGTACGAGCAGTACTTC. It yields the protein CASSISGTSGYEQYF.

The V gene is TRBV9, the J gene TRBJ1-2, with D hard to call. This CDR3 has 12 amino acids. Trimming took 5 bases from V and 6 from J, leaving 11 bases between them. The germline V gene encodes CDR1 SGDLS and CDR2 YYNGEE. CDR3 nucleotide sequence: TGTGCCAGCAGGTTCGCGGAGGATGGCTACACCTTC. As protein: CASRFAEDGYTF.

This clone appeared a single time. The V call is TRBV19, the J call TRBJ2-3; TRBD1 agrees at 10 bases. The J segment lost 5 bases and the V segment lost 4 bases, leaving 3 bases of the junction unmatched. Germline CDR1 is LNHDA and CDR2 is SQIVND (reference sequence). CDR3 length equals 14 residues. CDR3 sequence: CASSTTGGGDTQYF. CDR3 nucleotide sequence: TGTGCCAGTAGTACGACAGGGGGCGGAGATACGCAGTATTTT.

The chain is built from TRBV28 and TRBJ2-7; D is unclear. CDR3 length equals 16 residues. Trimming took off 3 bases at V and 2 bases at J, with 17 bases between the two ends. Germline CDR1 MDHEN, CDR2 SYDVKM. DNA of the CDR3: TGTGCCAGCAGTTTTAAATTAATACAGCTAACCTACGAGCAGTACTTC. This codes for CASSFKLIQLTYEQYF.

This chain's CDR3 is CAISEFQANGPQHF. CDR3 coding DNA: TGTGCCATCAGTGAGTTCCAAGCAAACGGGCCCCAGCATTTT. The chain carries TRBV10-3 and TRBJ1-5; no clear D gene. CDR3 length: 14 amino acids. Trimming left V 1 base short and J 9 bases short, with 13 bases between. The V gene's germline CDR1 is ENHRY and CDR2 SYGVKD.

The rearrangement uses TRBV7-8 and TRBJ1-1; D perhaps matches TRBD1 (5 bases). The CDR3 runs to 14 residues. Germline loops: CDR1 SGHVS, CDR2 FQNEAQ. V lost 3 bases and J lost 6, with 14 bases in between. The chain's CDR3 is CASSLFRAGAEAFF. Written as DNA, the CDR3 is TGTGCCAGCAGCTTGTTCAGGGCCGGCGCTGAAGCTTTCTTT.